This TCR beta chain came from a study of vaccination effects on CD4 cells after COVID-19. The assay was immunoSEQ multiplex PCR, and TCRdb's table has in-frame clones only and misses some. The sample gives about 20,000 clones, about 73% of which show up once; less than 20% is in the top ten. Antigen-specific CD4+ T cells expanded by the ViraFEST assay with viral peptide pools were then sequenced. Culture lasted 10 days before CD4+ T cell isolation. Having tested negative for nucleocapsid antibodies, the vaccine recipients showed no prior SARS-CoV-2 infection. The authors exchanged half the medium for IL-2 medium on days 3 and 7. Notes on the study in general: There was only 1 of 255 vaccine-induced clones in healthy vaccinees that cross-reacted with common cold coronaviruses.

Comment on this clone: The antigen remains undetermined.

The sample here was CD4+ T cells from PBMCs cultured with HCoV-229E spike peptides, taken before COVID-19 vaccination. The TCR was taken from a human donor who received a COVID-19 vaccine.

The CDR3 sequence: CASSPRLGEVGEAFF. DNA of the CDR3: TGTGCCAGCTCACCCCGGCTAGGGGAGGTTGGTGAAGCTTTCTTT. The genes are TRBV18 and TRBJ1-1; tentative D call: TRBD1 (5 bases). V lost 3 bases to trimming and J lost 7 bases, with 18 bases between them. The CDR3 sequence is 15 residues long. CDR1 is KGHSH and CDR2 is LQKENI in the germline V gene.